The clone carrying this T cell receptor beta chain was found a few times. Its matching antigen is unknown. This entry belongs to a study of CD8 T cells in ankylosing spondylitis. Quantitative 5'-RACE with molecular barcodes produced the TCR beta libraries. TCRdb ran MiXCR on the 5' RACE reads and lists one entry per CDR3 protein. The data show roughly 40,000 distinct CDR3 sequences, approximately 9.9% seen once. Broader study findings: Reports say disease-linked clones showed up significantly more in matched ankylosing spondylitis synovial fluid. Researchers report that disease-linked clones proved CD8+ and relatively rare in peripheral blood.

This TCR derives from a male donor with ankylosing spondylitis or in good health (not recorded which). The sequencing input was blood, either unsorted or a sorted T cell fraction (not recorded which).

In DNA form, the CDR3 reads TGTGCCAGCAGCTTGGGACAGTCCGTGAGTGAAGCTTTCTTT. This encodes CASSLGQSVSEAFF. The rearrangement uses TRBV7-6 and TRBJ1-1; 7 bases map to TRBD1. V gave up 3 bases and J gave up 7 bases; unmatched junction bases: 8. In germline, CDR1 is SGHVS, CDR2 FNYEAQ. The CDR3 loop spans 14 amino acids. The full variable domain, its missing parts supplied by reference TRBV7-6 and TRBJ1-1, is GAGVSQSPRYKVTKRGQDVALRCDPISGHVSLYWYRQALGQGPEFLTYFNYEAQQDKSGLPNDRFSAERPEGSISTLTIQRTEQRDSAMYRCASSLGQSVSEAFFGQGTRLTVV.